The sequence of this T cell receptor beta chain was determined in a study of beta chain features in type 1 diabetes. Whole-study context: Age, gender and cell yields were similar between patients and healthy donors.

There are 14 residues in the CDR3. Trimming stripped 3 bases from V and 3 bases from J, with 14 bases between. Germline V gives CDR1 SQVTM, CDR2 ANQGSEA. General study results and limits: Compared with healthy donors, patients appeared to share more similar naive, central memory and regulatory TCRB repertoires. Junctions at VDJ sites from type 1 diabetes patients had fewer insertions and more deletions. For Type 1 diabetes patients, all four CD4+ subsets carried TCRB CDR3s that were moderately but significantly shorter.

With regard to this clone: Its specificity is unknown.

Of the isolated RNA, all was reverse transcribed, and so the sequenced material was expressed TCRB transcripts. The assay was immunoSEQ multiplex PCR, and TCRdb's table has in-frame clones only and misses some. The sample gives 600,000 to 700,000 clones, about an eighth of which show up once; around 0.12% is in the top ten. Every sorted population was more than 95% pure. V usage is TRBV29-1 and J usage is TRBJ1-2, with D possibly being TRBD1 (6 bases). Sequenced sample: naive CD4+ T cells from blood. The source of this sequence is a man aged 30 to 39 with type 1 diabetes. The CDR3 sequence: CSVDRSGDDYGYTF. The DNA for the CDR3 is TGCAGCGTTGATCGCTCAGGGGATGACTATGGCTACACCTTC.